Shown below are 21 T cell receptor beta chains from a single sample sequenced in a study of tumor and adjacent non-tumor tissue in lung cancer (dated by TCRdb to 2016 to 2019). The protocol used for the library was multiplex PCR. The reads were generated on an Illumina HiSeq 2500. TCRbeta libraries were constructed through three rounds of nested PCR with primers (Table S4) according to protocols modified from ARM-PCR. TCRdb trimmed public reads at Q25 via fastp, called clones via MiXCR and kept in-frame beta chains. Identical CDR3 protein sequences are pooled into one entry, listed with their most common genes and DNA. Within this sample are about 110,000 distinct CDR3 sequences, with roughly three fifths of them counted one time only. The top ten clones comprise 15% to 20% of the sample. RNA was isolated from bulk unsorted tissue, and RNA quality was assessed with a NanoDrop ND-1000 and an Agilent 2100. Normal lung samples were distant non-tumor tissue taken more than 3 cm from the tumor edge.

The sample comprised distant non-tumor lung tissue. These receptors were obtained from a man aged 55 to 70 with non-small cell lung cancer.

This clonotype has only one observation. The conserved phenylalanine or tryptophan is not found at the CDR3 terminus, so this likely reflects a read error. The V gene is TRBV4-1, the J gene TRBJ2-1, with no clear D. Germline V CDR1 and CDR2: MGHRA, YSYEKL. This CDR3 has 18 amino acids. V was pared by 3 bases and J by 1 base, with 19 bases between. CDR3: CASSHAASISVSYNEQFL. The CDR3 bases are TGCGCCAGCAGCCATGCCGCATCCATTTCCGTATCCTACAATGAGCAGTTCTTA.

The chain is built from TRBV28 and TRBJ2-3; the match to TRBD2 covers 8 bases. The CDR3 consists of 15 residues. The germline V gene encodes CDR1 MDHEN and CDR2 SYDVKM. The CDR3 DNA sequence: TGTGCAAGCTTGCCGGGAGGGGTGAACACAGATACGCAGTATTTT. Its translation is CASLPGGVNTDTQYF.

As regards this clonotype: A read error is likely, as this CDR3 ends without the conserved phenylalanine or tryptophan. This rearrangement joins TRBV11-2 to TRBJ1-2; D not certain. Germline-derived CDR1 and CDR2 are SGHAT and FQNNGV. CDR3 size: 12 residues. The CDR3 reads CANSLDSYGYTL. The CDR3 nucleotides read TGTGCCAACAGCTTAGATAGCTATGGCTACACCTTA.

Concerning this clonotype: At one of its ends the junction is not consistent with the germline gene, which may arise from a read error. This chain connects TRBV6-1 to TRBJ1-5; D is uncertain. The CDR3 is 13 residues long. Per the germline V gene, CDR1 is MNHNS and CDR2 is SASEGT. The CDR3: CASSDGSYQLQHF. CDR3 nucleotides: TGTGCCAGCAGTGACGGGAGCTATCAGCTCCAGCATTTT.

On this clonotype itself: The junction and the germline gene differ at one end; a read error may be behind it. The DNA of the CDR3 is TGTACCAGCAGCCAAGGGCGGGGGTGGAATTCGCCCCTCCACTTT. It encodes CTSSQGRGWNSPLHF. The rearrangement uses TRBV14 and TRBJ1-6; possibly TRBD1 for D (5 bases). The CDR3 extends over 15 amino acids. Germline V CDR1 and CDR2: SGHDN, FVKESK.

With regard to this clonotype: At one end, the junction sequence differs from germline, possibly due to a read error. CDR3 residues: CDSSVAGRDLETQYF. Written as DNA, the CDR3 is TGTGACAGCAGTGTAGCGGGACGGGATCTAGAGACCCAGTACTTC. The rearrangement links TRBV11-2 to TRBJ2-5, with 8 bases identical to TRBD2. Germline assignment: CDR1 SGHAT and CDR2 FQNNGV. This CDR3 comprises 15 residues.

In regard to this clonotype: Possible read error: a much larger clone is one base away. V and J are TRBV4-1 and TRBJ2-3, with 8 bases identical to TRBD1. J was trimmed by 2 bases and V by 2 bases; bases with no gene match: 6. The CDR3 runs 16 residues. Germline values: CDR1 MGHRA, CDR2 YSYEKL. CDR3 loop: CASSQNPGQDTDTQYF. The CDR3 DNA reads TGCGCCAGCAGCCAAAACCCGGGACAGGACACAGATACGCAGTATTTT.

CDR3 sequence reads: CSVRQALANAEAFF. DNA of the CDR3: TGCAGCGTCCGACAGGCTCTTGCTAACGCTGAAGCTTTCTTT. V usage is TRBV29-1 and J usage is TRBJ1-1; D might be TRBD1 (6 bases). The germline V gene has CDR1 SQVTM and CDR2 ANQGSEA. CDR3 length equals 14 residues. V was trimmed by 6 bases and J by 6 bases, leaving 20 bases between them.

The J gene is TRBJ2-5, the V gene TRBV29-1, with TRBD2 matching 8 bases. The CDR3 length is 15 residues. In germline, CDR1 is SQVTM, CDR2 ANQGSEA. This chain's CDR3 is CSVRKTGGPAGTQYF. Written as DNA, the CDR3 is TGCAGTGTTCGTAAAACGGGAGGGCCGGCAGGGACCCAGTACTTC.

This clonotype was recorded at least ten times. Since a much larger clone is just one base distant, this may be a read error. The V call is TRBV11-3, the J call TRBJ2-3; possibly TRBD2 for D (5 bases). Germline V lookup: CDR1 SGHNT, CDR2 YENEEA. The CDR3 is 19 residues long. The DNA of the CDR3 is TGTGCCGGCAGCTTAGGTCCGGGATCTACCCACCCTCGGGGAGATACGCAGTATTTT. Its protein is CAGSLGPGSTHPRGDTQYF. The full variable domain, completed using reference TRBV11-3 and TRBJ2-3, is EAGVVQSPRYKIIEKKQPVAFWCNPISGHNTLYWYLQNLGQGPELLIRYENEEAVDDSQLPKDRFSAERLKGVDSTLKIQPAELGDSAVYLCAGSLGPGSTHPRGDTQYFGPGTRLTVL.

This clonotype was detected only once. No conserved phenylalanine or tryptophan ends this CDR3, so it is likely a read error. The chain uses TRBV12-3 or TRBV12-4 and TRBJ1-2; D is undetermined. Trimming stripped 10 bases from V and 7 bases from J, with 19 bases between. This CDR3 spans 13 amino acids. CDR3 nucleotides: TGTGCCAACACCCTTAGCCTGCATGGTGGCTACACCATC. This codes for CANTLSLHGGYTI.

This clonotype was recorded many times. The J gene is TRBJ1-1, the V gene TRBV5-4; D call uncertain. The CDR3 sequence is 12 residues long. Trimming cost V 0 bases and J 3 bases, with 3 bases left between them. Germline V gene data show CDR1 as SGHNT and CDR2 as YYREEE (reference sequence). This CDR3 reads CASSLADTEAFF. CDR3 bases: TGTGCCAGCAGCTTGGCTGACACTGAAGCTTTCTTT.

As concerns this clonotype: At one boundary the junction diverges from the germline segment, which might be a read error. CDR3 amino acids: CAGSHRYSSGGAQETQYF. Here the CDR3 DNA reads TGTGCCGGCAGTCATCGATACTCTAGCGGGGGGGCCCAGGAGACCCAGTACTTC. This sequence joins TRBV6-5 and TRBJ2-5; 12 nucleotides line up with TRBD2. The CDR3 runs 18 residues. CDR1 is MNHEY, CDR2 SVGAGI, per germline.

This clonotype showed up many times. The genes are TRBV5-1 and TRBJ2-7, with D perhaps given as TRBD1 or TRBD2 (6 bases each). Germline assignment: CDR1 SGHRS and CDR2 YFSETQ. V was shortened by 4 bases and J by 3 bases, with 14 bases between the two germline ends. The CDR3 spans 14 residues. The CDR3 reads CASSGNGGNYEQYF. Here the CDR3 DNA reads TGCGCCAGCAGCGGGAACGGGGGCAACTACGAGCAGTACTTC.

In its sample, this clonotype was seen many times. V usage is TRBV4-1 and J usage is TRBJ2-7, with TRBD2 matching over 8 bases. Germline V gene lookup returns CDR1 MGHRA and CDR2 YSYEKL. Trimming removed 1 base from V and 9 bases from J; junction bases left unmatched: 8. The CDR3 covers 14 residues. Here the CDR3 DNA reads TGCGCCAGCAGCCAAGCGGGAGGGAGTAATGGGCAGTACTTC. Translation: CASSQAGGSNGQYF.

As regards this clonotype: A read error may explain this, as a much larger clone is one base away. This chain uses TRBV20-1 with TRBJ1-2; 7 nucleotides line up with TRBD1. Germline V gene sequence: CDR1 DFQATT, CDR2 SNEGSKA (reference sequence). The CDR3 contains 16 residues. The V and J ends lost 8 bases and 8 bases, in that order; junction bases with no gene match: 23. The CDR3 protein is CSTEGADPLPGAGYTF. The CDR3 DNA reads TGCAGTACTGAGGGGGCGGACCCACTCCCCGGGGCCGGCTACACCTTC.

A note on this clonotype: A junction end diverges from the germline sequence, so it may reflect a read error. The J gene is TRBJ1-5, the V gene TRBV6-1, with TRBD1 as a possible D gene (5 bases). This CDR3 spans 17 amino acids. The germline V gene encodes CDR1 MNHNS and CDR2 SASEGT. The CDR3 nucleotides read TGTGCCAGCACTGAGGAGCGGGGGAGGGTGACTTATCAACCCCAGCATTTT. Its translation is CASTEERGRVTYQPQHF.

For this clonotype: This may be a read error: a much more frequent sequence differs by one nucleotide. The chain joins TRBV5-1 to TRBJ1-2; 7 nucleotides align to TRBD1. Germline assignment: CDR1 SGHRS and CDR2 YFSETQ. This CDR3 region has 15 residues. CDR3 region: CASSPTGVDYYRYTF. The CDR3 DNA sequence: TGCGCCAGCAGCCCAACAGGGGTAGATTACTATCGCTACACCTTC.

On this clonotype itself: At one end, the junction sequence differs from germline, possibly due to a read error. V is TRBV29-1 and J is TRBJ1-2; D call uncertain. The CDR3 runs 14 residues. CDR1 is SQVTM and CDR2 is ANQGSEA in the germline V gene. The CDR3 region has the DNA TGCAGCGTTGAGGATTCTCGGGCCCCCGGTGGCTACATCTTC. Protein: CSVEDSRAPGGYIF.

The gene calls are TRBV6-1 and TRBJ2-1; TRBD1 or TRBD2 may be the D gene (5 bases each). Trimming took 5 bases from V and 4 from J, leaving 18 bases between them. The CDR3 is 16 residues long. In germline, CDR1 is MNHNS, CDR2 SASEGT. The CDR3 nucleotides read TGTGCCAGCAGTACTCGGATTAGTGGGACGTACAATGAGCAGTTCTTC. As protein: CASSTRISGTYNEQFF.

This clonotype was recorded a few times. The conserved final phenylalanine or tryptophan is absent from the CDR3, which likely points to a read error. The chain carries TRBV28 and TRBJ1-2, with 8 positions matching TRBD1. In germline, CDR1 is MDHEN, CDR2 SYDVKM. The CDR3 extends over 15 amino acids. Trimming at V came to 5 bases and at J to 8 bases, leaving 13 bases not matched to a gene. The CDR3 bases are TGTGCCAGCAGTCCAACGACAGGGGTTGGTAGCGGCTACACCTCC. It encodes CASSPTTGVGSGYTS.